A selection of T cell receptor beta chains follows, all from one sample in a study of molecular identifiers for immune sequencing clone quantification. TCRdb reprocessed the PCR reads via MiXCR and lists one record per CDR3 protein. The sample contains hundreds of thousands of distinct CDR3 sequences, roughly a quarter of which appear only once. The specimen sequenced was naive CD8+ T cells from blood, with Jurkat cell RNA spiked in. The receptor set was obtained from a human donor in good health. Some libraries in this study had Jurkat cell RNA spiked in. The conserved cysteine and the conserved F or W are not part of the CDR3 here. Fields, in order: V gene, J gene, D gene, CDR3 protein. D genes are given only for firm matches.

V gene: TRBV30; J gene: TRBJ2-2; D gene: -; CDR3 protein: AWRSLASSTNTGELF
V gene: TRBV30; J gene: TRBJ1-6; D gene: -; CDR3 protein: AWSVRTGQNSPLH
V gene: TRBV14; J gene: TRBJ1-3; D gene: -; CDR3 protein: ASTLGGSGNTIY
V gene: TRBV7-9; J gene: TRBJ2-2; D gene: TRBD2; CDR3 protein: ASSERLAENTGELF
V gene: TRBV15; J gene: TRBJ1-3; D gene: -; CDR3 protein: ATSRAQGIFGNAIY
V gene: TRBV7-9; J gene: TRBJ1-1; D gene: -; CDR3 protein: ASSFYEAF
V gene: TRBV7-9; J gene: TRBJ2-5; D gene: -; CDR3 protein: ASSRTQMGERETQY
V gene: TRBV25-1; J gene: TRBJ2-3; D gene: -; CDR3 protein: ASSEPIGAEDTQY
V gene: TRBV28; J gene: TRBJ1-5; D gene: TRBD1; CDR3 protein: ASSQIRDRGYRPQH
V gene: TRBV4-1; J gene: TRBJ2-7; D gene: TRBD2; CDR3 protein: ASSQVTSGGQY
V gene: TRBV27; J gene: TRBJ2-3; D gene: TRBD2; CDR3 protein: ASSPWTSMASTDTQY
V gene: TRBV7-9; J gene: TRBJ2-7; D gene: TRBD1; CDR3 protein: ASSPRQGSGPYEQY
V gene: TRBV6-6; J gene: TRBJ1-3; D gene: -; CDR3 protein: ASTPGRSSGNTIY
V gene: TRBV6-6; J gene: TRBJ2-5; D gene: -; CDR3 protein: ASKPEYQETQY
V gene: TRBV9; J gene: TRBJ2-2; D gene: -; CDR3 protein: ASSVDVGRTNTGELF
V gene: TRBV5-5; J gene: TRBJ2-7; D gene: -; CDR3 protein: ASSLDYNYEQY
V gene: TRBV27; J gene: TRBJ1-5; D gene: -; CDR3 protein: ASSPRTGNQPQH
V gene: TRBV10-3; J gene: TRBJ2-7; D gene: -; CDR3 protein: AITPDNSYEQY
V gene: TRBV5-1; J gene: TRBJ1-1; D gene: -; CDR3 protein: ASSLVGVLDEAF
V gene: TRBV5-6; J gene: TRBJ1-3; D gene: -; CDR3 protein: ASSFGEADPIY
V gene: TRBV7-9; J gene: TRBJ1-1; D gene: TRBD1; CDR3 protein: ASSVGQGFTEAF
V gene: TRBV7-2; J gene: TRBJ2-3; D gene: TRBD1; CDR3 protein: ASSPLGQGADTQY
V gene: TRBV11-2; J gene: TRBJ2-7; D gene: -; CDR3 protein: ASSSNAGEQY
V gene: TRBV7-9; J gene: TRBJ2-2; D gene: TRBD2; CDR3 protein: ASSSTSGLPGELF
V gene: TRBV4-2; J gene: TRBJ2-2; D gene: -; CDR3 protein: ASSPLGGGQQTGELF
V gene: TRBV11-2; J gene: TRBJ1-3; D gene: -; CDR3 protein: ASSLIGSGNTIY
V gene: TRBV7-9; J gene: TRBJ2-7; D gene: TRBD2; CDR3 protein: ASSSGTSGVYEQY
V gene: TRBV5-1; J gene: TRBJ2-5; D gene: -; CDR3 protein: ASSSRPGRVEETQY
V gene: TRBV28; J gene: TRBJ2-2; D gene: -; CDR3 protein: ASSGGTGELF
V gene: TRBV12-3/TRBV12-4; J gene: TRBJ2-7; D gene: TRBD1; CDR3 protein: ASSPPGQVYEQY
V gene: TRBV11-2; J gene: TRBJ2-7; D gene: -; CDR3 protein: ASSEGRAYEQY
V gene: TRBV6-2/TRBV6-3; J gene: TRBJ2-7; D gene: TRBD2; CDR3 protein: ASSYSERGAYEQY
V gene: TRBV6-1; J gene: TRBJ1-1; D gene: -; CDR3 protein: ASSDWGEGEAF
V gene: TRBV24-1; J gene: TRBJ1-2; D gene: -; CDR3 protein: ATSDSYGYT
V gene: TRBV14; J gene: TRBJ2-3; D gene: TRBD2; CDR3 protein: ASSQDPQRGNFVTQY
V gene: TRBV7-9; J gene: TRBJ2-3; D gene: TRBD1; CDR3 protein: ASSRGQGSLDTQY
V gene: TRBV20-1; J gene: TRBJ2-7; D gene: TRBD2; CDR3 protein: SARDLLAGVWEQY
V gene: TRBV4-3; J gene: TRBJ1-5; D gene: TRBD1; CDR3 protein: ASSQVTGGKPQH
V gene: TRBV29-1; J gene: TRBJ2-5; D gene: -; CDR3 protein: SVETGSGETQY
V gene: TRBV7-6; J gene: TRBJ2-1; D gene: TRBD2; CDR3 protein: ASSKVTSGVGDEQF
V gene: TRBV6-6; J gene: TRBJ2-2; D gene: -; CDR3 protein: ANNDDSGELF
V gene: TRBV13; J gene: TRBJ2-3; D gene: -; CDR3 protein: ASSLWADTQY
V gene: TRBV4-2; J gene: TRBJ1-5; D gene: -; CDR3 protein: ACSQGGLVVDQPQH
V gene: TRBV7-9; J gene: TRBJ2-3; D gene: TRBD2; CDR3 protein: ASSPPFTSGVPGDTQY
V gene: TRBV29-1; J gene: TRBJ2-7; D gene: -; CDR3 protein: SVGQGNYEQY
V gene: TRBV28; J gene: TRBJ2-7; D gene: TRBD1; CDR3 protein: ASSSRTGPTYEQY
V gene: TRBV6-6; J gene: TRBJ2-3; D gene: TRBD1; CDR3 protein: ASSYPGGLTDTQY
V gene: TRBV5-4; J gene: TRBJ1-1; D gene: TRBD1; CDR3 protein: ASSLVGQGPGTEAF
V gene: TRBV25-1; J gene: TRBJ2-7; D gene: -; CDR3 protein: ASSGIGQGWSYEQY
V gene: TRBV19; J gene: TRBJ1-1; D gene: TRBD1; CDR3 protein: ASSIVDRGYTEAF
V gene: TRBV12-5; J gene: TRBJ1-1; D gene: -; CDR3 protein: ASGLDSFSEAF